Listed below are T cell receptor beta chains from one sample, sequenced in a study of cytomegalovirus exposure and HLA in healthy donors. TCRdb keeps only in-frame clones here, not all; method: immunoSEQ multiplex PCR. This repertoire comprises fewer than 150,000 clones; its ten largest clones make up roughly 3.5%. Sequenced material: PBMCs. The receptors were gathered from a young man in good health and CMV-seronegative. Both conserved end residues are part of each CDR3. The D gene is left open where the match is weak.

-	TRBV5-6	TRBJ1-3	TGTGCCAGCAGTCGAGTTGGGGGGAACACCATATATTTT	CASSRVGGNTIYF
-	TRBV12-5	TRBJ1-5	TGTGCTAGTGGTTTGGAAGGCAGCCGGGAGGATCAGCCCCAGCATTTT	CASGLEGSREDQPQHF
-	TRBV7-2	TRBJ1-1	TGTGCCAGCACCATCCTACTAGGCGTATCTGAAGCTTTCTTT	CASTILLGVSEAFF
TRBD1	TRBV28	TRBJ1-1	TGTGCCAGCGGGTACAGGGGGTCTTTGAACACTGAAGCTTTCTTT	CASGYRGSLNTEAFF
-	TRBV9	TRBJ1-6	TGTGCCAGCAGCGTGGGGGGTGCGGATTCACCCCTCCACTTT	CASSVGGADSPLHF
-	TRBV7-9	TRBJ1-2	TGTGCCAGCAAAATAACAGTAAATGGCTACACCTTC	CASKITVNGYTF
TRBD1	TRBV7-2	TRBJ1-1	TGTGCCAGCAGCTCAGGGGGCGGCACTGAAGCTTTCTTT	CASSSGGGTEAFF
TRBD1	TRBV6-5	TRBJ2-7	TGTGCCAGCAGTCAAAACCGGGACAGTATGTACGAGCAGTACTTC	CASSQNRDSMYEQYF
TRBD2	TRBV2	TRBJ2-5	TGTGCCAGCAGAATCAGGGAGGGACAAGAGACCCAGTACTTC	CASRIREGQETQYF
TRBD1	TRBV18	TRBJ1-3	TGTGCCAGCTCACTAATTGCTCGAGGTGGACAGGGATCTGGAAACACCATATATTTT	CASSLIARGGQGSGNTIYF
-	TRBV27	TRBJ1-1	TGTGCCAGCAAAAGTGTCGGCACTGAAGCTTTCTTT	CASKSVGTEAFF
-	TRBV2	TRBJ1-2	TGTGCCAGCAGTCCTAGGACAGCAATGAACTATGGCTACACCTTC	CASSPRTAMNYGYTF
-	TRBV5-6	TRBJ2-1	TGTGCCAGCAGCTTGGGGCGGCCTTTAATCAATGAGCAGTTCTTC	CASSLGRPLINEQFF
-	TRBV5-1	TRBJ2-1	TGCGCCAGCAGCTTGGGCCTAGCGCCAACCTCCTACAATGAGCAGTTCTTC	CASSLGLAPTSYNEQFF
-	TRBV10-3	TRBJ1-1	TGTGCCATCAGTCTACAGGGATACACTGAAGCTTTCTTT	CAISLQGYTEAFF
TRBD2	TRBV5-1	TRBJ2-1	TGCGCCAGCAGCATTCGGGGGGAATCCTACAATGAGCAGTTCTTC	CASSIRGESYNEQFF
TRBD2	TRBV2	TRBJ2-5	TGTGCCAGCAGCCCTCCGGGACTAGCGGGAGGAGGGGACTTC	CASSPPGLAGGGDF
-	TRBV27	TRBJ2-1	TGTGCCAGCAGAGGCGGCTTTGGCAATGAGCAGTTCTTC	CASRGGFGNEQFF
-	TRBV11-3	TRBJ1-1	TGTGCCAGCAGCTTAGCGGCAGGGCACACTGAAGCTTTCTTT	CASSLAAGHTEAFF
TRBD2	TRBV29-1	TRBJ2-3	TGCAGCGTTGTCACGGGGACTAGCGGCACAGATACGCAGTATTTT	CSVVTGTSGTDTQYF
-	TRBV19	TRBJ1-4	TGTGCCAGTATGGCAGGGAGGTTCAAGGCAACTAATGAAAAACTGTTTTTT	CASMAGRFKATNEKLFF
-	TRBV30	TRBJ1-5	TGTGCCTGGAGTGTACAGGGTCAGCCCCAGCATTTT	CAWSVQGQPQHF
TRBD1	TRBV29-1	TRBJ1-2	TGCAGCGTGGGTCGGACAGGAAAGTCTGATGGCTACACCTTC	CSVGRTGKSDGYTF
-	TRBV5-1	TRBJ1-2	TGCGCCAGCAGCCCGGGAGGGCCCTATGGCTACACCTTC	CASSPGGPYGYTF
-	TRBV6-5	TRBJ2-6	TGTGCCAGCACCGCCGTGCGCTCTGGGGCCAACGTCCTGACTTTC	CASTAVRSGANVLTF
-	TRBV29-1	TRBJ2-3	TGCAGCGTTGAAGGGGTGGGCTCCATCACAGATACGCAGTATTTT	CSVEGVGSITDTQYF
-	TRBV5-1	TRBJ2-7	TGCGCCAGCAGCTTTTTACAGGGTCCCTACGAGCAGTACTTC	CASSFLQGPYEQYF
-	TRBV2	TRBJ2-2	TGTGCCAGCAGTGATGATAGGGGGAACACCGGGGAGCTGTTTTTT	CASSDDRGNTGELFF
TRBD1	TRBV2	TRBJ1-4	TGTGCCAGCAGGACGGGACAGAATAATGAAAAACTGTTTTTT	CASRTGQNNEKLFF
TRBD2	TRBV19	TRBJ2-1	TGTGCCAGCAAAGCCGGGAGCGGGAGGTCTCATGGCGAGCAGTTCTTC	CASKAGSGRSHGEQFF
TRBD1	TRBV11-2	TRBJ1-1	TGTGCCAGCAGCCGAGGGGGCGACACTGAAGCTTTCTTT	CASSRGGDTEAFF
TRBD1	TRBV27	TRBJ2-7	TGTGCCAGCAGTGACAGGGCCCACGAGCAGTACTTC	CASSDRAHEQYF
TRBD2	TRBV7-3	TRBJ2-2	TGTGCCAGCAGCTTTGGGGGGGACGCCGGGGAGCTGTTTTTT	CASSFGGDAGELFF
TRBD2	TRBV11-2	TRBJ2-7	TGTGCCAGCAGGCTTGGGGGCGGGAGGGGGTCCTACGAGCAGTACTTC	CASRLGGGRGSYEQYF
TRBD2	TRBV5-1	TRBJ2-1	TGCGCCAGCAACCCGGGCCTAGCGGGAGCCAATGAGCAGTTCTTC	CASNPGLAGANEQFF
-	TRBV5-6	TRBJ2-1	TGTGCCAGCAGCTTATTTCAGGGGCTTTACAATGAGCAGTTCTTC	CASSLFQGLYNEQFF
-	TRBV28	TRBJ2-2	TGTGCCAGCAGTTTAGTCCAGGGGCGCGCCGGGGAGCTGTTTTTT	CASSLVQGRAGELFF
-	TRBV2	TRBJ1-4	TGTGCCAGCAAGGACTCCTATAATGAAAAACTGTTTTTT	CASKDSYNEKLFF
-	TRBV5-1	TRBJ2-1	TGCGCCAGCAGCTTGGGAGGCAATGAGCAGTTCTTC	CASSLGGNEQFF
-	TRBV9	TRBJ2-1	TGTGCCAGCAGCGTAGAAGGTCAGGATGAGCAGTTCTTC	CASSVEGQDEQFF
TRBD2	TRBV27	TRBJ2-7	TGTGCCAGCAGTTCTATTATCCGACTAGCTTCCTACGAGCAGTACTTC	CASSSIIRLASYEQYF
-	TRBV7-9	TRBJ2-1	TGTGCCAGCAGCTTAGAACAGGTAGAGCAGTTCTTC	CASSLEQVEQFF
TRBD2	TRBV6-6	TRBJ2-1	TGTGCCAGCAGTAGTAGCGGGAGGGGAGGCAATGAGCAGTTCTTC	CASSSSGRGGNEQFF
-	TRBV6-5	TRBJ2-7	TGTGCCAGCAGTCCACAGGGACCCTCCTACGAGCAGTACTTC	CASSPQGPSYEQYF
TRBD1	TRBV25-1	TRBJ1-1	TGTGCCAGCGGCACAGGGGGCCTGGACACTGAAGCTTTCTTT	CASGTGGLDTEAFF
TRBD2	TRBV28	TRBJ2-1	TGTGCCAGCAGTTTCGGTGGATTAGCGGGAATTTCGGGTGAGCAGTTCTTC	CASSFGGLAGISGEQFF
TRBD2	TRBV27	TRBJ2-1	TGTGCCAGCAGTCCGACACTAGCGGGAGTCATCAATGAGCAGTTCTTC	CASSPTLAGVINEQFF
-	TRBV5-1	TRBJ1-4	TGCGCCAGCAGCTTCAGGATGAATACGGGGGATGAAAAACTGTTTTTT	CASSFRMNTGDEKLFF
TRBD1	TRBV11-3	TRBJ2-5	TGTGCCAGCAGCCTCCGACAGGGAGAGACCCAGTACTTC	CASSLRQGETQYF
-	TRBV6-5	TRBJ1-1	TGTGCCAGCAGTCCGAACTACATGAACACTGAAGCTTTCTTT	CASSPNYMNTEAFF
-	TRBV7-9	TRBJ1-5	TGTGCCAGCAGCTTACTTACTGAGACAGGAGCCGGGGCCAATCAGCCCCAGCATTTT	CASSLLTETGAGANQPQHF
-	TRBV2	TRBJ2-5	TGTGCCAACCGTCAATGGCCTGAGACCCAGTACTTC	CANRQWPETQYF
TRBD2	TRBV5-5	TRBJ2-2	TGTGCCAGCATCTTACTAGCGACGAACACCGGGGAGCTGTTTTTT	CASILLATNTGELFF
-	TRBV9	TRBJ2-1	TGTGCCAGCAGCCCCCGGACAGTCTCCTACAATGAGCAGTTCTTC	CASSPRTVSYNEQFF